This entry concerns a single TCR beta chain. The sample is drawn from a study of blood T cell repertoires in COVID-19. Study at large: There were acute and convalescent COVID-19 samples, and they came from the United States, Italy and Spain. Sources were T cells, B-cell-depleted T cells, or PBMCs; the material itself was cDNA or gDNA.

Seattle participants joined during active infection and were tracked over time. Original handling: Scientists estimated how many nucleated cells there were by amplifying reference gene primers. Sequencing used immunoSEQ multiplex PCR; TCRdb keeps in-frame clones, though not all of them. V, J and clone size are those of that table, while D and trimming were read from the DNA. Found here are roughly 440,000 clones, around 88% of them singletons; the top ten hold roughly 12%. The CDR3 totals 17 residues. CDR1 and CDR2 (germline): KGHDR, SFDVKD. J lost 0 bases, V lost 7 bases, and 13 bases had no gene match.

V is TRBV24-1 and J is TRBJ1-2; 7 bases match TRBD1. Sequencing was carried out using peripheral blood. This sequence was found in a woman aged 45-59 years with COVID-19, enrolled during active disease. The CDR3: CATRTGTGDPTNYGYTF. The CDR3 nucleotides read TGTGCCACCAGAACGGGTACAGGGGATCCTACTAACTATGGCTACACCTTC.